The 21 T cell receptor beta chains reported below all come from one sample, sequenced in a study of cytomegalovirus exposure and HLA in healthy donors. Primers for the PCR totalled 60 Vbeta and 13 Jbeta. Method: immunoSEQ multiplex PCR; TCRdb's copy keeps in-frame clones and lacks some. The data show about 160,000 clones, with about three quarters seen just once and approximately 0.89% held by the top ten. Sequencing was performed on PBMCs. All receptors derive from a woman between 50 and 59 years old in good health and CMV-seropositive.

The gene calls are TRBV5-6 and TRBJ1-1, with D uncertain. CDR1 is SGHDT and CDR2 is YYEEEE in the germline V gene. Trimming took 6 bases from V and 1 from J, leaving 10 bases between them. There are 13 residues in the CDR3. CDR3 coding DNA: TGTGCCAGCACCCCGGGGAGGAACACTGAAGCTTTCTTT. It translates to CASTPGRNTEAFF.

The chain couples TRBV9 to TRBJ2-2, with 7 bases aligning to TRBD1. Germline assignment: CDR1 SGDLS and CDR2 YYNGEE. The CDR3 runs 15 residues. With 7 bases clipped from V and 0 bases from J, the junction kept 6 bases outside the gene matches. In DNA form, the CDR3 reads TGTGCCAGCGGGAGACAGGGCACGAACACCGGGGAGCTGTTTTTT. The encoded protein is CASGRQGTNTGELFF.

This chain uses TRBV4-1 with TRBJ1-2; D unclear. Germline CDR1 is MGHRA and CDR2 is YSYEKL. The CDR3 sequence is 16 residues long. V gave up 0 bases and J gave up 1 base, with 12 bases separating them. The CDR3 loop is CASSQDQGRNNYGYTF. DNA for the CDR3: TGCGCCAGCAGCCAAGACCAAGGGAGAAATAACTATGGCTACACCTTC.

This clone turned up a few times. This CDR3 reads CASRGLRQTNTGELFF. The CDR3 coding sequence is TGTGCCAGCAGAGGCCTAAGACAGACGAACACCGGGGAGCTGTTTTTT. The chain recombines TRBV2 with TRBJ2-2, with D tentatively TRBD1 (5 bases). Germline V lookup: CDR1 SNHLY, CDR2 FYNNEI. Trimming pared 6 bases from V and 0 bases from J, leaving 14 bases between. The CDR3 has 16 amino acids. Supplemented by reference TRBV2 and TRBJ2-2, the full variable domain reads EPEVTQTPSHQVTQMGQEVILRCVPISNHLYFYWYRQILGQKVEFLVSFYNNEISEKSEIFDDQFSVERPDGSNFTLKIRSTKLEDSAMYFCASRGLRQTNTGELFFGEGSRLTVL.

J is TRBJ2-1 and V is TRBV27; TRBD2 matches 8 bases. The CDR3 consists of 17 residues. The junction had 7 bases not matched to a gene; V was cut back by 2 bases and J by 1 base. From germline, CDR1 is MNHEY and CDR2 SMNVEV (reference sequence). The CDR3 coding sequence is TGTGCCAGCAGTTTAGGCTACGGGGGGGGATCCTACAATGAGCAGTTCTTC. Translated: CASSLGYGGGSYNEQFF.

This rearrangement joins TRBV7-6 to TRBJ2-2, with 9 bases matching TRBD1. This CDR3 has 18 residues. The junction had 18 bases not matched to a gene; V was cut back by 5 bases and J by 8 bases. Germline V CDR1 and CDR2: SGHVS, FNYEAQ. Written as DNA, the CDR3 is TGTGCCAGCAGCGAGCACTACCGGGACAGGGACCAGGGGGGGGAGCTGTTTTTT. Residues: CASSEHYRDRDQGGELFF.

The rearrangement joins TRBV18 to TRBJ2-7, with D perhaps matching TRBD1 (7 bases). Germline CDR1 is KGHSH and CDR2 is LQKENI. The CDR3 spans 13 residues. Between the trimmed V and J ends, which lost 1 base and 7 bases, there was a span of 11 bases. Written as DNA, the CDR3 is TGTGCCAGCTCACCACGGCAGGGGGGTGAGCAGTACTTC. Translated, it gives CASSPRQGGEQYF.

V usage is TRBV9 and J usage is TRBJ2-1; D perhaps matches TRBD2 (6 bases). Germline lookup yields CDR1 SGDLS and CDR2 YYNGEE. This CDR3 comprises 15 residues. V was trimmed by 0 bases and J by 9 bases, leaving 16 bases between them. CDR3 DNA sequence: TGTGCCAGCAGCGTAGACTCTAGCGTGGCCACTGAGCAGTTCTTC. It translates to CASSVDSSVATEQFF.

This chain connects TRBV7-9 to TRBJ1-4; D may be TRBD1 (5 bases). CDR1 is SEHNR, CDR2 FQNEAQ, per germline (reference sequence). The CDR3 extends over 15 amino acids. Between the trimmed V and J ends, which lost 5 bases and 6 bases, there was a span of 16 bases. The CDR3 DNA follows: TGTGCCAGCAGCCGGGGGGGTTCTCTGTATGAAAAACTGTTTTTT. Its translation: CASSRGGSLYEKLFF. Full variable domain (rest looked up from reference TRBV7-9 and TRBJ1-4): DTGVSQNPRHKITKRGQNVTFRCDPISEHNRLYWYRQTLGQGPEFLTYFQNEAQLEKSRLLSDRFSAERPKGSFSTLEIQRTEQGDSAMYLCASSRGGSLYEKLFFGSGTQLSVL.

The V gene is TRBV2, the J gene TRBJ2-5, with 8 bases lining up with TRBD2. Trimming took 6 bases from V and 3 from J; bases not matched to a gene: 9. This CDR3 is 15 amino acids long. CDR1 and CDR2 (germline): SNHLY, FYNNEI. The CDR3 reads CASSLPGLEEETQYF. In DNA, the CDR3 is TGTGCCAGCAGCCTGCCGGGACTAGAAGAAGAGACCCAGTACTTC.

The CDR3 sequence is CASSPPGFPEAFF. Written as DNA, the CDR3 is TGCGCCAGCAGCCCCCCGGGGTTCCCTGAAGCTTTCTTT. This chain uses TRBV4-1 with TRBJ1-1; D gene unclear. Trimming shortened V by 4 bases and J by 6 bases, and 12 bases separated the two germline ends. This CDR3 is built from 13 residues. Germline CDR1 and CDR2: MGHRA and YSYEKL.

The chain joins TRBV7-3 to TRBJ2-3; 14 positions match TRBD2. Trimming cost V 4 bases and J 6 bases; bases outside gene matches: 6. CDR1 is SGHTA and CDR2 is FQGTGA in the germline V gene. This CDR3 contains 16 residues. CDR3 nucleotide sequence: TGTGCCAGCAGCTCGGGACTAGCGGGAGTACTGGATACGCAGTATTTT. It yields the protein CASSSGLAGVLDTQYF.

This clone was counted only a few times. The chain carries TRBV7-9 and TRBJ2-5; D call uncertain. V lost 4 bases to trimming and J lost 4 bases, with 4 bases between them. Germline V gene lookup returns CDR1 SEHNR and CDR2 FQNEAQ (reference sequence). The CDR3 spans 11 residues. This chain's CDR3 is CASSSRETQYF. The CDR3 nucleotides read TGTGCCAGCAGCTCGAGAGAGACCCAGTACTTC.

This chain connects TRBV7-8 to TRBJ1-1; a possible D gene is TRBD1 (6 bases). CDR3 length equals 14 residues. V dropped 4 bases and J dropped 4 bases, with 13 bases sitting between them. CDR1 SGHVS and CDR2 FQNEAQ come from the germline V gene. Here the CDR3 DNA reads TGTGCCAGCAGCTCCCCTGGGGGGGCCACTGAAGCTTTCTTT. It yields the protein CASSSPGGATEAFF.

This clone appeared a single time. The V gene is TRBV7-9, the J gene TRBJ2-7; D remains ambiguous. Trimming took 2 bases from V and 3 from J, leaving 5 bases between them. This CDR3 contains 12 residues. The germline V gene encodes CDR1 SEHNR and CDR2 FQNEAQ (reference sequence). CDR3 amino acids: CASSLSVYEQYF. The CDR3, as DNA: TGTGCCAGCAGCTTAAGCGTCTACGAGCAGTACTTC.

This clone was seen more than once but under ten times. This chain connects TRBV6-5 to TRBJ2-7; TRBD1 agrees at 8 bases. The CDR3 runs 13 residues. With V trimmed by 5 bases and J by 7 bases, 7 bases remained unmatched. Germline values: CDR1 MNHEY, CDR2 SVGAGI. CDR3 residues: CASSHRGYDEQYF. The CDR3 DNA sequence: TGTGCCAGCAGTCACAGGGGGTATGATGAGCAGTACTTC.

The chain carries TRBV23-1 and TRBJ1-1, with 8 positions matching TRBD1. TRBV23-1 is an ORF for which the function is uncertain. This CDR3 is 15 amino acids long. V was clipped by 8 bases and J by 4 bases; unmatched bases: 12. CDR3 loop: CASANQGAGGTEAFF. CDR3 DNA: TGCGCCAGCGCGAACCAGGGGGCGGGTGGCACTGAAGCTTTCTTT.

The CDR3 sequence is CASSSRGGLYEQYF. CDR3 bases: TGTGCCAGCAGTTCCCGGGGGGGGCTTTACGAGCAGTACTTC. The V and J genes are TRBV2 and TRBJ2-7; TRBD2 aligns across 8 bases. With 5 bases clipped from V and 4 bases from J, the junction kept 7 bases outside the gene matches. The CDR3 runs to 14 residues. Per the germline V gene, CDR1 is SNHLY and CDR2 is FYNNEI.

This chain connects TRBV4-1 to TRBJ2-1, with 8 positions matching TRBD2. This CDR3 is built from 19 residues. J gave up 8 bases and V 2 bases, and 20 bases lay outside the gene matches. Germline-derived CDR1 and CDR2 are MGHRA and YSYEKL. CDR3 DNA: TGCGCCAGCAGCCAAATGGTAATCCTCGGGACTAGATTACAATATGAGCAGTTCTTC. It encodes CASSQMVILGTRLQYEQFF.

The table lists this clone with a few counts. CDR3 bases: TGTGCCAGCTCACCACAGTCGGGAGAGCAGTACTTC. It codes for CASSPQSGEQYF. The chain is built from TRBV18 and TRBJ2-7; a weak D match, TRBD2 (5 bases). The germline V gene has CDR1 KGHSH and CDR2 LQKENI. The CDR3 runs 12 residues. The V end lost 1 base, the J end lost 7 bases, and 8 bases lay between the germline ends.

The rearrangement links TRBV5-8 to TRBJ1-5, with D possibly matching TRBD1 (6 bases). Trimming removed 1 base at V and 6 bases at J, with 14 bases between. CDR1 is SGHTS, CDR2 YDEGEE, per germline. The CDR3 has 15 residues. CDR3 in DNA: TGTGCCAGCAGCTTGAAAGGGGGTTTGGGTCAGCCCCAGCATTTT. It encodes CASSLKGGLGQPQHF.